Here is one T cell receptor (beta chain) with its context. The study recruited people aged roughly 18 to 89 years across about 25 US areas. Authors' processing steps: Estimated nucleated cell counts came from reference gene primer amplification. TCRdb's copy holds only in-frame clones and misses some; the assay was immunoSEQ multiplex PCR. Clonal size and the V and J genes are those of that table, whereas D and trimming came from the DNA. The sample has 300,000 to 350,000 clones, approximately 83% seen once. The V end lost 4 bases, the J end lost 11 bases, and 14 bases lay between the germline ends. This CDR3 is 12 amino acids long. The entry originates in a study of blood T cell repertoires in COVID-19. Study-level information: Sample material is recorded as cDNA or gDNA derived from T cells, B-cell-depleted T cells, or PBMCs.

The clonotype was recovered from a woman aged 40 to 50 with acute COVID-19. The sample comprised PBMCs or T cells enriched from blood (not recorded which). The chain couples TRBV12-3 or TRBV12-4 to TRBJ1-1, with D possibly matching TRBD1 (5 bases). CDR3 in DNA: TGTGCCAGCAGTTCAAAGGCAGGGTTCGCTTTCTTT. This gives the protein CASSSKAGFAFF.